Following are 14 T cell receptor beta chains from one sample sequenced in a study of PD-L1 blockade in urothelial cancer. Sequencing used immunoSEQ multiplex PCR; TCRdb keeps in-frame clones, though not all of them. The sample shows roughly 67,000 clones, approximately 86% of them seen only once. Described time point: pretreatment peripheral blood. The source was PBMCs, collected around atezolizumab (anti-PD-L1) treatment. These receptors originate from a man in his sixties with urothelial cancer.

To note about this clone: The CDR3 ends on some other residue instead of the conserved phenylalanine or tryptophan, so this is likely a read error. The limits of the CDR3 on the DNA are not certain, so only TCRdb's listed CDR3 is given. The chain employs TRBV18 and TRBJ2-7; the table assigns TRBD1, which was not confirmed against the DNA. The length of the CDR3 is 9 amino acids, counting both ends. The germline V gene encodes CDR1 KGHSH and CDR2 LQKENI. The CDR3 here is CASSRYFRG.

J is TRBJ1-4 and V is TRBV2; no clear D gene. This CDR3 has 13 residues. The V end was cut by 2 bases, the J end by 5 bases, with 6 bases between. Germline V lookup: CDR1 SNHLY, CDR2 FYNNEI. CDR3 protein: CASSERENEKLFF. CDR3 coding DNA: TGTGCCAGCAGTGAACGAGAAAATGAAAAACTGTTTTTT. Combining the CDR3 with reference TRBV2 and TRBJ1-4 gives the whole variable domain EPEVTQTPSHQVTQMGQEVILRCVPISNHLYFYWYRQILGQKVEFLVSFYNNEISEKSEIFDDQFSVERPDGSNFTLKIRSTKLEDSAMYFCASSERENEKLFFGSGTQLSVL.

The V gene is TRBV5-8, the J gene TRBJ2-5; a possible D gene is TRBD1 (5 bases). The CDR3 runs 13 residues. The germline V and J ends were trimmed by 1 base and 7 bases, with 11 bases remaining between them. Germline loops: CDR1 SGHTS, CDR2 YDEGEE. CDR3 DNA sequence: TGTGCCAGCAGCTTGAGACAGTCTCGGACCCAGTACTTC. It is translated as CASSLRQSRTQYF.

This clone occurred once. V and J are TRBV6-5 and TRBJ2-5; 9 nucleotides line up with TRBD1. This CDR3 region has 16 residues. The ends lost 2 bases at V and 3 bases at J; junction bases unmatched: 7. CDR1 MNHEY and CDR2 SVGAGI come from the germline V gene. This CDR3 reads CASSYIHTGGEETQYF. In nucleotides, the CDR3 is TGTGCCAGCAGTTACATACACACAGGGGGCGAAGAGACCCAGTACTTC.

J is TRBJ2-5 and V is TRBV4-1; 7 bases align to TRBD2. The junction had 4 bases not matched to a gene; V was cut back by 1 base and J by 5 bases. Germline assignment: CDR1 MGHRA and CDR2 YSYEKL. CDR3 length: 14 residues. In DNA, the CDR3 is TGCGCCAGCAGCCAAGTAGTGGGAGGGGAGACCCAGTACTTC. It is translated as CASSQVVGGETQYF.

This chain links TRBV30 with TRBJ1-2, with TRBD1 identical over 7 bases. Trimming took 5 bases from V and 10 from J; bases not matched to a gene: 10. The CDR3 sequence is 12 residues long. Germline V gene sequence: CDR1 GTSNPN, CDR2 SVGIG (reference sequence). CDR3 amino acids: CAWAARQGFYTF. The CDR3 nucleotides are TGTGCCTGGGCTGCAAGACAGGGCTTCTACACCTTC.

V is TRBV28 and J is TRBJ2-2; D might be TRBD2 (6 bases). CDR3 length: 16 amino acids. Germline CDR1 and CDR2: MDHEN and SYDVKM. Trimming cost V 6 bases and J 0 bases, with 14 bases left between them. CDR3 bases: TGTGCCAGCAGCCCCAGGCGGAGGGCGAACACCGGGGAGCTGTTTTTT. Protein: CASSPRRRANTGELFF.

Turning to this clone: The junction shows a germline mismatch at one end, possibly a read error. The CDR3 spells CASRERGGGAKNF. The CDR3, as DNA: TGTGCCAGCAGGGAAAGGGGTGGGGGGGCGAAGAACTTC. V usage is TRBV6-1 and J usage is TRBJ2-7; D possibly corresponds to TRBD2 (7 bases). This CDR3 region has 13 residues. Germline loops: CDR1 MNHNS, CDR2 SASEGT.

This CDR3 is CASSWEYQPQHF. DNA for the CDR3: TGTGCCAGTAGTTGGGAGTATCAGCCCCAGCATTTT. The genes are TRBV19 and TRBJ1-5; D uncertain. The CDR3 length is 12 residues. The V gene's germline CDR1 is LNHDA and CDR2 SQIVND (reference sequence). Trimming left V 5 bases short and J 5 bases short, with 7 bases between.

The chain links TRBV9 to TRBJ2-5, with 8 bases aligning to TRBD1. After removal of 3 bases from V and 5 bases from J, the junction contained 9 bases not matched to a gene. Per germline, CDR1 SGDLS and CDR2 YYNGEE. This CDR3 has 15 residues. CDR3 residues: CASSASDRVGETQYF. The DNA for the CDR3 is TGTGCCAGCAGCGCTTCGGACAGGGTAGGGGAGACCCAGTACTTC.

This chain links TRBV19 with TRBJ1-6, with no clear D. Trimming cost V 3 bases and J 0 bases, with 9 bases left between them. The germline gives CDR1 LNHDA, CDR2 SQIVND (reference sequence). This CDR3 is built from 16 residues. CDR3 nucleotide sequence: TGTGCCAGTAGTATTCAGGTCGCCTCCTATAATTCACCCCTCCACTTT. Protein product: CASSIQVASYNSPLHF. Full variable domain (outside the CDR3, taken from reference TRBV19 and TRBJ1-6): DGGITQSPKYLFRKEGQNVTLSCEQNLNHDAMYWYRQDPGQGLRLIYYSQIVNDFQKGDIAEGYSVSREKKESFPLTVTSAQKNPTAFYLCASSIQVASYNSPLHFGNGTRLTVT.

This chain joins TRBV11-3 and TRBJ2-3, with D possibly TRBD2 on 7 matching bases. Deletions cut 3 bases from V and 6 bases from J, with 16 bases between. Germline CDR1 and CDR2: SGHNT and YENEEA. The CDR3 sequence is 15 residues long. The chain's CDR3 is CASSFVTGGRDTQYF. The CDR3 DNA reads TGTGCCAGCAGCTTCGTGACGGGGGGCAGGGATACGCAGTATTTT.

This clone has more than one count but fewer than ten. V gene TRBV5-1 combines with J gene TRBJ1-6; possible D gene TRBD1, 6 bases. Germline V CDR1 and CDR2: SGHRS, YFSETQ. This CDR3 has 16 residues. The germline V and J ends were trimmed by 0 bases and 3 bases, with 10 bases remaining between them. This chain's CDR3 is CASSLGQALYNSPLHF. DNA of the CDR3: TGCGCCAGCAGCTTGGGACAGGCCCTCTATAATTCACCCCTCCACTTT.

The chain has TRBV19 and TRBJ1-1; 7 bases line up with TRBD1. Germline assignment: CDR1 LNHDA and CDR2 SQIVND (reference sequence). The CDR3 contains 18 residues. Germline trimming cut 4 bases from V and 1 base from J; bases unmatched to any gene: 15. CDR3 sequence: CASSKTGQTNTGNTEAFF. CDR3 nucleotides: TGTGCCAGTAGTAAGACGGGACAGACAAATACCGGGAACACTGAAGCTTTCTTT.